This record covers a single T cell receptor (beta chain). Its antigen is still unknown. The assay was immunoSEQ multiplex PCR, and TCRdb's table has in-frame clones only and misses some. The table has around 400,000 clones, 90% seen once. As for treatment: some 20 received Ad26.COV2.S at low or high dose, single or two shots; 5 received placebo; per-sample allocation not given. Sampling was performed 63 days after the first vaccine or placebo injection. These data come from a study of Ad26.COV2.S vaccination and SARS-CoV-2 variants. Study-wide results and caveats: Spike-specific TCR breadth ran higher among vaccine recipients than placebo recipients.

Germline-derived CDR1 and CDR2 are MNHEY and SVGEGT. The CDR3 is 13 residues long. V was pared by 4 bases and J by 7 bases, with 6 bases of the junction left unmatched. The chain is built from TRBV6-2 or TRBV6-3 and TRBJ1-2, with TRBD1 matching 7 bases. Sequencing was performed on peripheral blood, taken in a trial of Ad26.COV2.S vaccine versus placebo. The receptor was isolated from a person aged 18-65 years who received the Ad26.COV2.S COVID-19 vaccine or a placebo. CDR3 protein: CASSLDRWGGYTF. Written as DNA, the CDR3 is TGTGCCAGCAGTTTGGACAGGTGGGGTGGCTACACCTTC.